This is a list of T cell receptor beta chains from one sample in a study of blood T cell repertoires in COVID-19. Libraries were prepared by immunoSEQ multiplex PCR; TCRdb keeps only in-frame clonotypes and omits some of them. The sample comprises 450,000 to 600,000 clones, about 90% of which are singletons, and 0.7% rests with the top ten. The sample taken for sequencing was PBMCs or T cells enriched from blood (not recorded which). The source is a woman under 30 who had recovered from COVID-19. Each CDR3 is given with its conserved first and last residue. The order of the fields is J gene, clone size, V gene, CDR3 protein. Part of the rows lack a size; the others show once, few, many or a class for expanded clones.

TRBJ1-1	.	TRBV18	CASSPPRGQSKDTEAFF
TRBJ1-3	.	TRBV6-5	CASSYSGRAENTIYF
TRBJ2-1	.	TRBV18	CASSRAGASSYNEQFF
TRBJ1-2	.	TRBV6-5	CASGEGPNYGYTF
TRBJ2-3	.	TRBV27	CASSLSSGSTDTQYF
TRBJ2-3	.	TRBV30	CAWKVAGSTDTQYF
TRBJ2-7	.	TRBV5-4	CASSLEAAQSAAEQYF
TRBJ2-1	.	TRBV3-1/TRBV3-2	CASSQAAGGDEQFF
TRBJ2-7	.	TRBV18	CASSGGSGEQYF
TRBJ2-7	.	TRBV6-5	CASSYSRTGVVYEQYF
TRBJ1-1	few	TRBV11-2	CASSLGPGTEAFF
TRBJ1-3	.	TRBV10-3	CATNRDRGPSSGNTIYF
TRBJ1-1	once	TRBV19	CASSISRGNGAFF
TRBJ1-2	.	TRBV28	CASRGGDFGAGYTF
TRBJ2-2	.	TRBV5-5	CARSGGMDRGKPGELFF
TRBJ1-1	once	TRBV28	CASKRGRDTEAFF
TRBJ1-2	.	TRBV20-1	CSARDVAENYGYTF